Listed below are T cell receptor beta chains from one sample, sequenced in a study of T cell repertoires in cytomegalovirus infection. TCRdb passed the reads through MiXCR, listing each CDR3 protein once. The data contain about 530,000 distinct CDR3 sequences, approximately 26% of them seen just once; the ten biggest clones take up around 13%. The sequenced sample was PBMCs. These receptors all stem from a human donor in good health (CMV status not recorded). Some clones in this sample may be carry-over from other donors' samples. The CDR3 runs from the conserved cysteine through the conserved F or W. D genes are given only for firm matches. Clone size is stated in some rows and not others, as once, few, many or a class when expanded.

d_gene	j_gene	v_gene	abundance	CDR3nt	CDR3aa
.	TRBJ2-1	TRBV28	.	TGTGCCAGCAGTTTACCCCAACTAGCAGAGCAGTTCTTC	CASSLPQLAEQFF
TRBD2	TRBJ2-3	TRBV14	.	TGTGCCAGCAGCCACGGAAAAGTAGCGGGAGATAGAGATACGCAGTATTTT	CASSHGKVAGDRDTQYF
.	TRBJ2-1	TRBV24-1	few	TGTGCCACCAAGTCGGGGGAGAGGGATGAGCAGTTCTTC	CATKSGERDEQFF
.	TRBJ2-5	TRBV7-2	few	TGTGCCAGCAGCCGAGAACGGGAATGGTATGAGACCCAGTACTTC	CASSREREWYETQYF
.	TRBJ1-2	TRBV4-1	few	TGCGCCAGCAGCCAAGAGTCACGGGGACGAGGCTACACCTTC	CASSQESRGRGYTF
.	TRBJ2-3	TRBV7-2	many	TGTGCCAGCAGCTTAGTGGCGGGCCGAGTGGGCACAGATACGCAGTATTTT	CASSLVAGRVGTDTQYF
.	TRBJ2-1	TRBV6-1	many	TGTGCCAGCTTGAATGGTGACAGGCCCTCCTACAATGAGCAGTTCTTC	CASLNGDRPSYNEQFF
TRBD1	TRBJ1-5	TRBV12-3/TRBV12-4	.	TGTGCCAGCAGTTTGATAGGACAGGGGGGTCAGCCCCAGCATTTT	CASSLIGQGGQPQHF
.	TRBJ2-6	TRBV29-1	few	TGCAGCGTTGTAGGGAGCTCTGGGGCCAACGTCCTGACTTTC	CSVVGSSGANVLTF
.	TRBJ2-7	TRBV28	.	TGTGCCAGCAGTGTCGCCAACCGGGCCGACTACGAGCAGTACTTC	CASSVANRADYEQYF
TRBD1	TRBJ2-7	TRBV12-3/TRBV12-4	few	TGTGCCAGCAGTTCCACGGGACAGGGATCCTACGAGCAGTACTTC	CASSSTGQGSYEQYF
.	TRBJ1-5	TRBV20-1	.	TGCAGTGCTCCTCCCGAAAATCAGCCCCAGCATTTT	CSAPPENQPQHF
.	TRBJ1-1	TRBV28	few	TGTGCCAGCAGGAGACGGCAGGGGATAACTGAAGCTTTCTTT	CASRRRQGITEAFF
TRBD1	TRBJ2-7	TRBV6-2/TRBV6-3	.	TGTGCCAGCAAAAACCCGGGACAGCTCTACGAGCAGTACTTC	CASKNPGQLYEQYF
.	TRBJ2-3	TRBV9	.	TGTGCCAGCAGCCTGCACTCTAGCACAGATACGCAGTATTTT	CASSLHSSTDTQYF
TRBD2	TRBJ2-5	TRBV7-7	many	TGTGCTAGCAGCCTCCTTGGGAGGGCAGAAGAGACCCAGTACTTC	CASSLLGRAEETQYF
.	TRBJ2-6	TRBV11-2	few	TGTGCCAGCGTGGGGGCCTCTGGGGCCAACGTCCTGACTTTC	CASVGASGANVLTF
.	TRBJ1-1	TRBV30	.	TGTGCCTGGGGTGTGATGGCGAACACTGAAGCTTTCTTT	CAWGVMANTEAFF
.	TRBJ1-1	TRBV30	.	TGTGCCTGGAGGACCGGTGTGGGGAACACTGAAGCTTTCTTT	CAWRTGVGNTEAFF
.	TRBJ2-7	TRBV30	few	TGTGCCTGGATTACAGGGAGAGGCGAGCAGTACTTC	CAWITGRGEQYF
.	TRBJ2-3	TRBV7-2	many	TGTGCCAGCAGCTTAAGGGGGAGGGGCGATACGCAGTATTTT	CASSLRGRGDTQYF
.	TRBJ1-4	TRBV7-8	many	TGTGCCAGCAGCTCGAGGGTGGCTAATGAAAAACTGTTTTTT	CASSSRVANEKLFF
.	TRBJ1-5	TRBV20-1	few	TGCAGTGCTATAAGGCAGGGTAGGGGGTGGAATCAGCCCCAGCATTTT	CSAIRQGRGWNQPQHF
TRBD1	TRBJ2-5	TRBV28	.	TGTGCCAGCAGTTACACAGACAGGGACCAAGAGACCCAGTACTTC	CASSYTDRDQETQYF
TRBD1	TRBJ1-1	TRBV19	.	TGTGCCAGTAGTACCGGACAGGGACTTTTGAACACTGAAGCTTTCTTT	CASSTGQGLLNTEAFF
.	TRBJ1-4	TRBV5-6	.	TGTGCCAGCAGCTTGGACAGGAGACAGGTCGAAAAACTGTTTTTT	CASSLDRRQVEKLFF
.	TRBJ1-5	TRBV5-6	once	TGTGCCAGCAGCTTGGCTGGCAGGCAGGACCAGCCCCAGCATTTT	CASSLAGRQDQPQHF
.	TRBJ2-2	TRBV7-6	.	TGTGCCAGCAGCCCCCAAAACCGACAGGTCATCGGGGAGCTGTTTTTT	CASSPQNRQVIGELFF
TRBD2	TRBJ2-1	TRBV7-8	.	TGTGCCAGCAGCTCAGGACTAGCCGCTCTTGAGCAGTTCTTC	CASSSGLAALEQFF
TRBD2	TRBJ2-1	TRBV6-1	few	TGTGCCAGCAAAGGACTAGCGGGAAACAATGAGCAGTTCTTC	CASKGLAGNNEQFF
.	TRBJ2-4	TRBV5-1	.	TGCGCCAGCAGCTCTACAGGCGAAAACATTCAGTACTTC	CASSSTGENIQYF
.	TRBJ1-2	TRBV7-2	many	TGTGCCAGCTCCACCCCCGGGACTTTTTGGGGCTACACCTTC	CASSTPGTFWGYTF
.	TRBJ1-1	TRBV7-9	many	TGTGCCAGCAGCCCCGCTACCGGGACGGAGAACACTGAAGCTTTCTTT	CASSPATGTENTEAFF
.	TRBJ1-2	TRBV7-9	many	TGTGCCAGCAGCCTTGGGGAGTATGGCTACACCTTC	CASSLGEYGYTF
.	TRBJ2-7	TRBV7-2	.	TGTGCCAGCAGCCTCGTACCGGGGGCCTACGAGCAGTACTTC	CASSLVPGAYEQYF
.	TRBJ2-3	TRBV7-2	many	TGTGCCAGCAGCTTATTCGTCTCGGGCACAGATACGCAGTATTTT	CASSLFVSGTDTQYF
TRBD2	TRBJ2-1	TRBV19	.	TGTGCCAGTAGTATAGATATGGCTAGCGGGGTCTACAATGAGCAGTTCTTC	CASSIDMASGVYNEQFF
.	TRBJ1-1	TRBV6-6	.	TGTGCCAGCAGTTACTATCGGGAGAACACTGAAGCTTTCTTT	CASSYYRENTEAFF
.	TRBJ1-1	TRBV25-1	once	TGTGCCAGCAGGGATCCGTCCGGGACCCCAGCTGAAGCTTTCTTT	CASRDPSGTPAEAFF
.	TRBJ2-3	TRBV2	many	TGTGCCAGCAGTCTCGGCAGGGCGCGCACAGATACGCAGTATTTT	CASSLGRARTDTQYF
.	TRBJ1-6	TRBV6-6	.	TGTGCCAGCAGTTATGGCGGGGATTCACCCCTCCACTTT	CASSYGGDSPLHF
.	TRBJ2-6	TRBV6-2/TRBV6-3	.	TGTGCCAGCAGTTACTCGATGGGGTTCTCCAGCTCTGGGGCCAACGTCCTGACTTTC	CASSYSMGFSSSGANVLTF
.	TRBJ2-3	TRBV29-1	.	TGCAGCGTTGGGGCTGAGGATCTCGGGCAGTATTTT	CSVGAEDLGQYF
TRBD2	TRBJ2-1	TRBV29-1	.	TGCAGCGTTGTTTGGACTAGCGGGAGCTCCTACAATGAGCAGTTCTTC	CSVVWTSGSSYNEQFF
TRBD1	TRBJ1-2	TRBV20-1	.	TGCAGTGCGAGGGACAGGGGGCGCCCTAACTATGGCTACACCTTC	CSARDRGRPNYGYTF
TRBD2	TRBJ2-7	TRBV11-2	.	TGTGCCAGCAGCTGGGGTAGCGGGAGGGCCGGATACGAGCAGTACTTC	CASSWGSGRAGYEQYF
TRBD1	TRBJ2-2	TRBV7-9	once	TGTGCCAGCAGCTCCCGGGACAGGGGCGACACCGGGGAGCTGTTTTTT	CASSSRDRGDTGELFF
.	TRBJ2-7	TRBV7-2	many	TGTGCCAGCAGCTTCGGACAGCCTACCTACGAGCAGTACTTC	CASSFGQPTYEQYF
.	TRBJ1-5	TRBV7-9	many	TGTGCCAGCAGCTCGGGGGGTTATAGCAATCAGCCCCAGCATTTT	CASSSGGYSNQPQHF
.	TRBJ1-2	TRBV5-6	.	TGTGCCAGCAGTATCAGACAGAACTCCTATGGCTACACCTTC	CASSIRQNSYGYTF
.	TRBJ1-1	TRBV7-9	few	TGTGCCAGCAGCTCCGAGAAAAAAGGGTTTGAAGCTTTCTTT	CASSSEKKGFEAFF